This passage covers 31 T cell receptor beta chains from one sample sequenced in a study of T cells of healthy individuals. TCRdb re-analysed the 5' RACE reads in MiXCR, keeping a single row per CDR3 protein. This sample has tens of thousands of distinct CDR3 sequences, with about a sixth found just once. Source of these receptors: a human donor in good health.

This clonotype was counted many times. In DNA form, the CDR3 reads TGTGCCAGCAGCCCGTCTCCGGGACCGGGAGTGAGTTCGGGCTACACCTTC. Protein sequence: CASSPSPGPGVSSGYTF. The chain uses TRBV28 and TRBJ1-2; maybe TRBD1 (5 bases). This CDR3 comprises 17 residues. Looked up from germline, CDR1 is MDHEN and CDR2 is SYDVKM. Trimming shortened V by 6 bases and J by 8 bases, and 28 bases separated the two germline ends.

In nucleotides, the CDR3 is TGCAGTGCTATAAACCCCGGAGGATTAGCGGGAGATGATACGCAGTATTTT. It encodes CSAINPGGLAGDDTQYF. The rearrangement uses TRBV20-1 and TRBJ2-3; 9 positions agree with TRBD2. Trimming removed 4 bases from V and 6 bases from J; junction bases left unmatched: 17. Germline V gives CDR1 DFQATT, CDR2 SNEGSKA (reference sequence). The CDR3 has 17 amino acids.

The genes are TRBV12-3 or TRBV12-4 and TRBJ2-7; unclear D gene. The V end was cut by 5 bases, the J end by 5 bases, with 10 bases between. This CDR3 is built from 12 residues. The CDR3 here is CASSHGIHEQYF. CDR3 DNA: TGTGCCAGCAGTCATGGGATCCACGAGCAGTACTTC.

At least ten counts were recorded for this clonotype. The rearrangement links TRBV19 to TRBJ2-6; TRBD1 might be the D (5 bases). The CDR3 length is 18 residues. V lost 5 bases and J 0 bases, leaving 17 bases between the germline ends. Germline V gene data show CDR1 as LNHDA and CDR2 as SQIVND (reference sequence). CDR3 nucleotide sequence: TGTGCCAGTAGTTCGACAGTTACCTTAGTCTCTGGGGCCAACGTCCTGACTTTC. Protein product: CASSSTVTLVSGANVLTF. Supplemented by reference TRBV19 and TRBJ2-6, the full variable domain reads DGGITQSPKYLFRKEGQNVTLSCEQNLNHDAMYWYRQDPGQGLRLIYYSQIVNDFQKGDIAEGYSVSREKKESFPLTVTSAQKNPTAFYLCASSSTVTLVSGANVLTFGAGSRLTVL.

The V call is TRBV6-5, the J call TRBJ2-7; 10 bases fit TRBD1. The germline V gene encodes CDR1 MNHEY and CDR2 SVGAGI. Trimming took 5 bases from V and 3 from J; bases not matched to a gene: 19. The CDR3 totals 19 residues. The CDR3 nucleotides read TGTGCCAGCAGTCACCGGACAGGGGGAAGCGGGGATACGCTCTACGAGCAGTACTTC. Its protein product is CASSHRTGGSGDTLYEQYF.

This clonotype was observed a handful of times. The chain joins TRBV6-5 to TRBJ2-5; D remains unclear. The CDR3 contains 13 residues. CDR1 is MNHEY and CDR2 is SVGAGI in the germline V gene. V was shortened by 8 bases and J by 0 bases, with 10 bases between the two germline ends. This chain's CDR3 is CASQGGYQETQYF. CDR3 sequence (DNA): TGTGCCAGCCAAGGCGGTTACCAAGAGACCCAGTACTTC.

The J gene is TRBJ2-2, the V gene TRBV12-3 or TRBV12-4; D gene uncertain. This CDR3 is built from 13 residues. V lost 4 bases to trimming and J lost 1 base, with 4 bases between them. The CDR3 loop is CASSSRNTGELFF. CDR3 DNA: TGTGCCAGCAGTTCCCGGAACACCGGGGAGCTGTTTTTT.

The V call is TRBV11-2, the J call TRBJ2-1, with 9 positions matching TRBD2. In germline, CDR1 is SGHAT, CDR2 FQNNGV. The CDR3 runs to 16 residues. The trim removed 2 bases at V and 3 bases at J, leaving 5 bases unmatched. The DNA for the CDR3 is TGTGCCAGCAGCTTATATAGGACTAGCGTCTACAATGAGCAGTTCTTC. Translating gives CASSLYRTSVYNEQFF.

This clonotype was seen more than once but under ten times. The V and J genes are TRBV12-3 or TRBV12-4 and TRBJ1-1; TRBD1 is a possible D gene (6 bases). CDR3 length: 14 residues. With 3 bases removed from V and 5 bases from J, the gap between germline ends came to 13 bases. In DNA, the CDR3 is TGTGCCAGCAGTTTGTCGGACAGAATGACTGAAGCTTTCTTT. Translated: CASSLSDRMTEAFF.

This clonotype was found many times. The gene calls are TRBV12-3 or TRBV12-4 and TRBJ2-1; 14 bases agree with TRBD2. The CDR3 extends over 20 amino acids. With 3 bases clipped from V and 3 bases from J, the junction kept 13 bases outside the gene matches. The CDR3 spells CASSFLLGTSGRRVYNEQFF. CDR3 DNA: TGTGCCAGCAGTTTCCTTCTGGGGACTAGCGGGAGAAGAGTCTACAATGAGCAGTTCTTC.

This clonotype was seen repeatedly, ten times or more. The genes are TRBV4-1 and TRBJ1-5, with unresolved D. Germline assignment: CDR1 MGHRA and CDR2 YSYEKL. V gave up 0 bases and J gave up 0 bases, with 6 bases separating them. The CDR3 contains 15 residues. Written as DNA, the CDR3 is TGCGCCAGCAGCCAAGAAGGTAGTAGCAATCAGCCCCAGCATTTT. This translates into CASSQEGSSNQPQHF.

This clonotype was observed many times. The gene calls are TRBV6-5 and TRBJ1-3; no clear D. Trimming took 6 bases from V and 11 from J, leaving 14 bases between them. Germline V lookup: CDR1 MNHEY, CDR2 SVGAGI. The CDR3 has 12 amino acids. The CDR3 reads CASRSPEGPIYF. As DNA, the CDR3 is TGTGCCAGCAGGTCTCCCGAGGGTCCCATATATTTT.

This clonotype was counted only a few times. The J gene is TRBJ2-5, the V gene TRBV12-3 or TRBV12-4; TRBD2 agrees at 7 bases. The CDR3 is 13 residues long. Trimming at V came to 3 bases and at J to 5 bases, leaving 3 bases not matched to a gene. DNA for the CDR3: TGTGCCAGCAGTTTGATGGGGGGGGAGACCCAGTACTTC. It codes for CASSLMGGETQYF.

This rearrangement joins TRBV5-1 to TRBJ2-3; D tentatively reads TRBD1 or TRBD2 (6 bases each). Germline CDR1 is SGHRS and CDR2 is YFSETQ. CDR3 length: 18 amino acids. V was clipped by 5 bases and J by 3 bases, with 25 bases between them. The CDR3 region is CASSFTPSGGGRTDTQYF. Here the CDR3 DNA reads TGCGCCAGCAGTTTTACGCCGTCCGGAGGGGGACGAACAGATACGCAGTATTTT.

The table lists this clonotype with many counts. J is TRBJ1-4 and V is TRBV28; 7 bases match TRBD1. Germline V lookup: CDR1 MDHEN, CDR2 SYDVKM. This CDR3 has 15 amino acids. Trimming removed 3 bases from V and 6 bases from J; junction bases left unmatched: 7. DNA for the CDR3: TGTGCCAGCAGTTTCCGGGACAGCCGGTATGAAAAACTGTTTTTT. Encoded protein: CASSFRDSRYEKLFF.

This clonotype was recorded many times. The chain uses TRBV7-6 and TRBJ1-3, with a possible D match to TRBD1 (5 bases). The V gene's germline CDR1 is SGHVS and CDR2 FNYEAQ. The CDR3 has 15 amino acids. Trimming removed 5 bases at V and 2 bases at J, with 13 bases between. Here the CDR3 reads CASSDTGLAGNTIYF. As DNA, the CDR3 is TGTGCCAGCAGCGATACAGGTCTCGCTGGAAACACCATATATTTT.

This CDR3 reads CASIVVFSENYGYTF. CDR3 sequence (DNA): TGTGCCAGCATAGTAGTGTTCAGCGAAAACTATGGCTACACCTTC. V and J are TRBV6-1 and TRBJ1-2; D unresolved. Germline CDR1 reads MNHNS; CDR2 reads SASEGT. Trimming stripped 7 bases from V and 2 bases from J, with 17 bases between. The CDR3 has 15 amino acids.

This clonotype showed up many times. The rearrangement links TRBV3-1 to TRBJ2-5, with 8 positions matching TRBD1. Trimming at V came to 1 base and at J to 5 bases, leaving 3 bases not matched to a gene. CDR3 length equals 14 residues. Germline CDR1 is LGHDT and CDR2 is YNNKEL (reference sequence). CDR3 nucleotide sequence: TGTGCCAGCAGCCAAGCAGGGGGCGCTGAGACCCAGTACTTC. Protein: CASSQAGGAETQYF.

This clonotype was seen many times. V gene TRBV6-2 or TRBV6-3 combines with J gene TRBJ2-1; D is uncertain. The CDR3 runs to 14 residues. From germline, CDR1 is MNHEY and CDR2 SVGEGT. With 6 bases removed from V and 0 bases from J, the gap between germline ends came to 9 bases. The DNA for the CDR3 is TGTGCCAGCAGACCAGGCCACTCCTACAATGAGCAGTTCTTC. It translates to CASRPGHSYNEQFF.

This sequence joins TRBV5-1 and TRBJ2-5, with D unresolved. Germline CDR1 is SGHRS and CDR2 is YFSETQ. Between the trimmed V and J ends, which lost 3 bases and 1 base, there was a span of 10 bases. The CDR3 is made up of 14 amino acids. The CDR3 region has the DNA TGCGCCAGCAGCTCCCTCGGTGCCCAAGAGACCCAGTACTTC. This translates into CASSSLGAQETQYF. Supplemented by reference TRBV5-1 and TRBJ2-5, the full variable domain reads KAGVTQTPRYLIKTRGQQVTLSCSPISGHRSVSWYQQTPGQGLQFLFEYFSETQRNKGNFPGRFSGRQFSNSRSEMNVSTLELGDSALYLCASSSLGAQETQYFGPGTRLLVL.

The CDR3: CASSLGANYNEQFF. The DNA for the CDR3 is TGTGCCAGCAGTTTGGGGGCGAACTACAATGAGCAGTTCTTC. J is TRBJ2-1 and V is TRBV28, with D perhaps TRBD1 (6 bases). Germline-derived CDR1 and CDR2 are MDHEN and SYDVKM. Between the trimmed V and J ends, which lost 3 bases and 3 bases, there was a span of 9 bases. This CDR3 comprises 14 residues. The whole variable domain, remainder taken from reference TRBV28 and TRBJ2-1, is DVKVTQSSRYLVKRTGEKVFLECVQDMDHENMFWYRQDPGLGLRLIYFSYDVKMKEKGDIPEGYSVSREKKERFSLILESASTNQTSMYLCASSLGANYNEQFFGPGTRLTVL.

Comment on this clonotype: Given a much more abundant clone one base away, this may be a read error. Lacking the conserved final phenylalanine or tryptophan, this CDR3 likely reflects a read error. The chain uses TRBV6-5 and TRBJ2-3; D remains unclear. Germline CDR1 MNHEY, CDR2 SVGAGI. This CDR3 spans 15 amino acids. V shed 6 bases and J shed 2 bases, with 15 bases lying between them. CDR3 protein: CASRLLDSYTDTQYS. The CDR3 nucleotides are TGTGCCAGCAGGTTATTGGATAGTTACACAGATACGCAGTATTCT.

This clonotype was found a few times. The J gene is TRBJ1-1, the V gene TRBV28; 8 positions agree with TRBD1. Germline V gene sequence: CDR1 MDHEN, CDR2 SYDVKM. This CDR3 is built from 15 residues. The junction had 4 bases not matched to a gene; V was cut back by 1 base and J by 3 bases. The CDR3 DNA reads TGTGCCAGCAGTTTATCCGGGACAGGTCACACTGAAGCTTTCTTT. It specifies CASSLSGTGHTEAFF. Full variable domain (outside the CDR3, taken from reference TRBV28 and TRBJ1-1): DVKVTQSSRYLVKRTGEKVFLECVQDMDHENMFWYRQDPGLGLRLIYFSYDVKMKEKGDIPEGYSVSREKKERFSLILESASTNQTSMYLCASSLSGTGHTEAFFGQGTRLTVV.

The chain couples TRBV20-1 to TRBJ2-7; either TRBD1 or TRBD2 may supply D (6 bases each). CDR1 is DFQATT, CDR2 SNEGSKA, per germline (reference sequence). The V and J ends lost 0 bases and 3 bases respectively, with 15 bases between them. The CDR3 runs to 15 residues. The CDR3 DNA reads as TGCAGTGCTAGAGATTCGGAGGGGGTAGGCTACGAGCAGTACTTC. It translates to CSARDSEGVGYEQYF.

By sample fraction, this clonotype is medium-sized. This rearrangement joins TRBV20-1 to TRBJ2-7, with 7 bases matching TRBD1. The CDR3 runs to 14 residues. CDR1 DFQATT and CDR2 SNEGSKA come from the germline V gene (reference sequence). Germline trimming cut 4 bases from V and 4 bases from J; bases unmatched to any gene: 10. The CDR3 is CSANSGQRDYEQYF. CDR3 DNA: TGCAGTGCTAACTCGGGACAGAGAGATTACGAGCAGTACTTC.

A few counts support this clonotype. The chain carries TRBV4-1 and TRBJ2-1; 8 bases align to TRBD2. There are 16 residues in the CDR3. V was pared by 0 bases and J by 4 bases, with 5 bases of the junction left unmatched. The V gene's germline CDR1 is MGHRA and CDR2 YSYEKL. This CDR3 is CASSQDDSGGYNEQFF. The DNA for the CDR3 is TGCGCCAGCAGCCAAGATGACAGCGGGGGTTACAATGAGCAGTTCTTC.

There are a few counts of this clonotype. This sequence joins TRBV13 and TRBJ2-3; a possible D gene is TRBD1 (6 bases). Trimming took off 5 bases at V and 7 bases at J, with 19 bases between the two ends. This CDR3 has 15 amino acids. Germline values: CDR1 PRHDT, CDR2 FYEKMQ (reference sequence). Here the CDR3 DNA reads TGTGCCAGCAGCGACCCGGAACAGGGCCCTAATACGCAGTATTTT. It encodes CASSDPEQGPNTQYF.

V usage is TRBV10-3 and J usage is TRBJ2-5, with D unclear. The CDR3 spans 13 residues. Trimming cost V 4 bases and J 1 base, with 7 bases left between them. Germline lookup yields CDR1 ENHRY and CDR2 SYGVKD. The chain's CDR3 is CAISVRAQETQYF. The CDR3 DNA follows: TGTGCCATCAGTGTAAGAGCCCAAGAGACCCAGTACTTC.

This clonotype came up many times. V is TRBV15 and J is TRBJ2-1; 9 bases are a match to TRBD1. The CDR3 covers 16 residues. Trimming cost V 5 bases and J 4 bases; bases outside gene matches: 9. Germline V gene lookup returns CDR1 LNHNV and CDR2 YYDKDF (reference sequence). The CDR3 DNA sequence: TGTGCCACCAGCGGTTTCCGGGACAGGGAATACAATGAGCAGTTCTTC. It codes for CATSGFRDREYNEQFF.

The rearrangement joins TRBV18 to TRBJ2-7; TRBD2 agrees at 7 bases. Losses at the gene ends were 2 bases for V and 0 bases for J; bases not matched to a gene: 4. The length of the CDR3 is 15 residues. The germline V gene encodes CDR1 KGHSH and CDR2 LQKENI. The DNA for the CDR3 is TGTGCCAGCTCACCAGAGCGGGGAAGCTCCTACGAGCAGTACTTC. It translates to CASSPERGSSYEQYF.

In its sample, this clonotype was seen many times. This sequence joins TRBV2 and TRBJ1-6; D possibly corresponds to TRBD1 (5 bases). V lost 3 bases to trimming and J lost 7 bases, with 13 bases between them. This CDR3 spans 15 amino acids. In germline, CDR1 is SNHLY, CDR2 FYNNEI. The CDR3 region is CASSEVQGWNSPLHF. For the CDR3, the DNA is TGTGCCAGCAGTGAGGTCCAGGGTTGGAATTCACCCCTCCACTTT.